This T cell receptor beta chain was sequenced during a study of vaccination and CD4 T cells after COVID-19. Treatment reported: roughly 10-day PBMC culture with coronavirus spike peptide pools or control peptides (ViraFEST assay). ViraFEST expanded antigen-specific T cells with peptide pools, then sequenced TCRs. Germline V gives CDR1 DFQATT, CDR2 SNEGSKA (reference sequence). V dropped 5 bases and J dropped 6 bases, with 13 bases sitting between them. This CDR3 has 13 amino acids. With the Oncomine TCR Beta short-read assay, DNA from cultured CD4+ T cells was sequenced. One entry per CDR3 protein results from TCRdb running MiXCR on the PCR reads. The data show approximately 13,000 distinct CDR3 sequences, with roughly 45% seen just once and about 7% held by the top ten. A note on this clonotype: What it binds is unknown.

This sequence originates from a human donor who had recovered from COVID-19. This chain connects TRBV20-1 to TRBJ2-2; tentative D call: TRBD2 (7 bases). Source material: CD4+ T cells from blood, cultured in vitro. The chain's CDR3 is CSAGGGVSGELFF. In DNA, the CDR3 is TGCAGTGCTGGAGGGGGGGTCTCCGGGGAGCTGTTTTTT.